The present T cell receptor (beta chain) was sequenced within a study of technical replicates of blood from a handful of donors. Germline V gene data show CDR1 as SQVTM and CDR2 as ANQGSEA. The CDR3 sequence is 13 residues long. With 7 bases clipped from V and 6 bases from J, the junction kept 6 bases outside the gene matches. Generated by immunoSEQ multiplex PCR, the TCRdb table keeps only in-frame clones and is missing some. The table shows approximately 88,000 clones, with 94% occurring only once. The sample was T cells isolated from PBMCs. The clonotype was recovered from a human donor in good health. V gene TRBV29-1 combines with J gene TRBJ2-2; 9 bases line up with TRBD1. CDR3 sequence (DNA): TGCAGCGCCGTAGACAGGGGGTCCGGGGAGCTGTTTTTT. Amino acids: CSAVDRGSGELFF.